These 25 T cell receptor beta chains share one sample of origin, sequenced in a study of response to subunit inactivated influenza vaccine. TCRdb reprocessed the RT-PCR reads with MiXCR, giving one entry per CDR3 protein. The data contain about 500,000 distinct CDR3 sequences, over 10% of them seen just once; the ten biggest clones take up about 12%. The material sequenced was PBMCs from blood, taken more than 35 days after vaccination. The receptors originated from a man in his fifties who received an inactivated influenza vaccine.

The V and J genes are TRBV5-1 and TRBJ2-5; possible D gene TRBD1, 5 bases. The CDR3 is 13 residues long. V was pared by 2 bases and J by 4 bases, with 9 bases between. CDR1 and CDR2 (germline): SGHRS, YFSETQ. The CDR3, as DNA: TGCGCCAGCAGCTTCAGGGCCCGAGAGACCCAGTACTTC. Encoded protein: CASSFRARETQYF. The entire variable domain, with the rest obtained from reference TRBV5-1 and TRBJ2-5, is as follows: KAGVTQTPRYLIKTRGQQVTLSCSPISGHRSVSWYQQTPGQGLQFLFEYFSETQRNKGNFPGRFSGRQFSNSRSEMNVSTLELGDSALYLCASSFRARETQYFGPGTRLLVL.

This sequence joins TRBV7-9 and TRBJ2-1; 7 bases line up with TRBD2. The germline CDR1 and CDR2 sequences are SEHNR and FQNEAQ (reference sequence). The CDR3 loop spans 14 amino acids. V lost 3 bases, J lost 5 bases, and 4 bases stayed unmatched. CDR3 protein: CASSFGGGNNEQFF. Here the CDR3 DNA reads TGTGCCAGCAGCTTTGGGGGGGGAAACAATGAGCAGTTCTTC.

The chain recombines TRBV5-5 with TRBJ1-3; D might be TRBD1 (6 bases). V was trimmed by 3 bases and J by 3 bases, leaving 13 bases between them. The CDR3 covers 15 residues. Per the germline V gene, CDR1 is SGHKS and CDR2 is YYEKEE (reference sequence). The CDR3 nucleotides are TGTGCCAGCAGCTACATCAGGGGACGTGGAAACACCATATATTTT. Protein product: CASSYIRGRGNTIYF.

The rearrangement joins TRBV20-1 to TRBJ2-7; 9 nucleotides agree with TRBD2. CDR1 is DFQATT and CDR2 is SNEGSKA in the germline V gene (reference sequence). With V trimmed by 5 bases and J by 3 bases, 8 bases remained unmatched. The CDR3 is made up of 14 amino acids. The CDR3 loop reads CSAQRAGGGYEQYF. Written as DNA, the CDR3 is TGCAGTGCTCAAAGGGCGGGAGGGGGCTACGAGCAGTACTTC.

The CDR3 DNA reads as TGCAGTGCTAGAGTATTTCGGAGCGGGAGGGACCAAGAGACCCAGTACTTC. This encodes CSARVFRSGRDQETQYF. The chain employs TRBV20-1 and TRBJ2-5; 10 bases match TRBD2. The CDR3 covers 17 residues. Germline lookup yields CDR1 DFQATT and CDR2 SNEGSKA (reference sequence). V dropped 1 base and J dropped 0; count of bases not matched to a gene: 8.

This clonotype was counted only a few times. The chain recombines TRBV7-6 with TRBJ2-2; unclear D gene. The ends were cut back, 9 bases at V and 4 bases at J, with 15 bases in the middle. Germline CDR1 is SGHVS and CDR2 is FNYEAQ. The CDR3 is 14 residues long. The CDR3 loop is CASKIEPGTGELFF. The CDR3 region has the DNA TGTGCCAGTAAAATCGAGCCGGGCACCGGGGAGCTGTTTTTT.

This clonotype was seen repeatedly, ten times or more. The chain links TRBV20-1 to TRBJ2-1; D possibly matches TRBD1 or TRBD2 (5 bases each). The CDR3 covers 15 residues. In germline, CDR1 is DFQATT, CDR2 SNEGSKA (reference sequence). Trimming left V 0 bases short and J 5 bases short, with 14 bases between. The CDR3 nucleotides read TGCAGTGCTAGAGACCCCTTGAGGGGTCACAATGAGCAGTTCTTC. As protein: CSARDPLRGHNEQFF.

The chain recombines TRBV3-1 with TRBJ2-2; D is possibly TRBD1 (7 bases). Trimming left V 3 bases short and J 8 bases short, with 19 bases between. Germline-derived CDR1 and CDR2 are LGHDT and YNNKEL (reference sequence). This CDR3 is 16 amino acids long. CDR3 coding DNA: TGTGCCAGCAGCCAGACTGGCGGGACAGTCTCAGGGGAGCTGTTTTTT. Residues: CASSQTGGTVSGELFF.

This clonotype was seen at least ten times. The chain carries TRBV28 and TRBJ2-7, with D perhaps matching TRBD2 (5 bases). The CDR3 is 14 residues long. Trimming removed 5 bases from V and 2 bases from J, with 13 bases in between. Germline CDR1 reads MDHEN; CDR2 reads SYDVKM. As DNA, the CDR3 is TGTGCCAGCAGTCTGCGGACTTTAACCTACGAGCAGTACTTC. This encodes CASSLRTLTYEQYF. The whole variable domain, filled in from reference TRBV28 and TRBJ2-7, reads DVKVTQSSRYLVKRTGEKVFLECVQDMDHENMFWYRQDPGLGLRLIYFSYDVKMKEKGDIPEGYSVSREKKERFSLILESASTNQTSMYLCASSLRTLTYEQYFGPGTRLTVT.

The chain is built from TRBV12-3 or TRBV12-4 and TRBJ1-6; TRBD1 is a possible D gene (6 bases). With 5 bases removed from V and 8 bases from J, the gap between germline ends came to 16 bases. The CDR3 sequence is 15 residues long. CDR3 DNA: TGTGCCAGCAGTGAACAGGGTCCAGGTTATTCACCCCTCCACTTT. Translation: CASSEQGPGYSPLHF.

In its sample, this clonotype was seen a few times. The J gene is TRBJ1-5, the V gene TRBV4-2; D call uncertain. The CDR3 has 13 residues. Germline CDR1 LGHNA, CDR2 YNFKEQ. V was clipped by 4 bases and J by 5 bases, with 9 bases between them. CDR3 DNA: TGTGCCAGCAGCCCATACATCTATCAGCCCCAGCATTTT. Amino acids: CASSPYIYQPQHF.

The CDR3 DNA follows: TGTGCCAGCAGTTTAGGGCCCGGGACTAGACCCTACAATGAGCAGTTCTTC. Its translation: CASSLGPGTRPYNEQFF. The chain combines TRBV12-3 or TRBV12-4 with TRBJ2-1, with 8 bases fitting TRBD2. The CDR3 length is 17 residues. The J segment lost 2 bases and the V segment lost 1 base, leaving 7 bases of the junction unmatched.

This clonotype has a handful of counts. The CDR3 bases are TGCAGCGTTGTTGCCTTGAACACCGGGGAGCTGTTTTTT. Encoded protein: CSVVALNTGELFF. V is TRBV29-1 and J is TRBJ2-2; D is uncertain. The ends were cut back, 4 bases at V and 1 base at J, with 7 bases in the middle. The CDR3 totals 13 residues. Germline loops: CDR1 SQVTM, CDR2 ANQGSEA.

This clonotype appeared many times. The chain couples TRBV4-2 to TRBJ2-7, with TRBD2 matching over 11 bases. The CDR3 length is 18 residues. The V gene's germline CDR1 is LGHNA and CDR2 YNFKEQ. Germline trimming cut 5 bases from V and 4 bases from J; bases unmatched to any gene: 16. This CDR3 is CASSERLAGIRTSYEQYF. In DNA form, the CDR3 reads TGTGCCAGCAGCGAGAGACTAGCGGGGATTAGGACGAGTTACGAGCAGTACTTC.

This clonotype was seen at least ten times. The genes are TRBV3-1 and TRBJ1-4; 8 nucleotides agree with TRBD1. With V trimmed by 1 base and J by 8 bases, 6 bases remained unmatched. Germline V CDR1 and CDR2: LGHDT, YNNKEL (reference sequence). The CDR3 has 15 residues. DNA of the CDR3: TGTGCCAGCAGCCAAGGGACAGGGACGGGGGAAAAACTGTTTTTT. Its protein is CASSQGTGTGEKLFF.

The chain joins TRBV19 to TRBJ2-3; 8 bases fit TRBD1. The V segment lost 6 bases and the J segment 2 bases; nucleotides outside the gene matches: 7. The CDR3 consists of 15 residues. The germline V gene has CDR1 LNHDA and CDR2 SQIVND (reference sequence). The CDR3 loop is CASSADRGHTDTQYF. DNA of the CDR3: TGTGCCAGTAGCGCCGACAGGGGCCACACAGATACGCAGTATTTT.

With regard to this clonotype: One junction end does not reproduce the germline sequence, and a read error may be involved. This chain uses TRBV10-3 with TRBJ2-1; D not resolved. CDR3 length: 15 amino acids. Germline-derived CDR1 and CDR2 are ENHRY and SYGVKD. CDR3 sequence: CVISGSTSSYNEQFF. CDR3 nucleotides: TGTGTCATCAGTGGGTCGACAAGCTCCTACAATGAGCAGTTCTTC.

This clonotype has more than one count but fewer than ten. The chain has TRBV12-3 or TRBV12-4 and TRBJ2-7; 9 bases line up with TRBD1. The CDR3 is 14 residues long. Trimming cost V 5 bases and J 3 bases; bases outside gene matches: 5. DNA of the CDR3: TGTGCCAGCAGTGTGGGACAGGGAATCTACGAGCAGTACTTC. Translated, it gives CASSVGQGIYEQYF.

The chain employs TRBV12-3 or TRBV12-4 and TRBJ1-2; maybe TRBD1 (6 bases). There are 13 residues in the CDR3. The V end lost 7 bases, the J end lost 3 bases, and 12 bases lay between the germline ends. CDR3 coding DNA: TGTGCCAGCACAGGGGCTAATCACTATGGCTACACCTTC. Protein product: CASTGANHYGYTF.

The J gene is TRBJ2-6, the V gene TRBV4-1, with D perhaps TRBD1 (6 bases). V lost 3 bases and J lost 4, with 13 bases in between. CDR1 MGHRA and CDR2 YSYEKL come from the germline V gene. This CDR3 region has 16 residues. The CDR3 nucleotides are TGCGCCAGCAGCCACGACAGGAGTTCCGGGGCCAACGTCCTGACTTTC. Amino acids: CASSHDRSSGANVLTF.

V gene TRBV20-1 combines with J gene TRBJ2-7, with unresolved D. V dropped 5 bases and J dropped 5 bases, with 19 bases sitting between them. Germline V gene data show CDR1 as DFQATT and CDR2 as SNEGSKA (reference sequence). CDR3 length equals 14 residues. The DNA of the CDR3 is TGCAGTGCTTGCACGTCAAGTAGAAGGAACGAGCAGTACTTC. Residues: CSACTSSRRNEQYF.

Here the CDR3 reads CASSLGRGNTGELFF. The CDR3 DNA reads as TGTGCCAGCAGTTTAGGCAGGGGGAACACCGGGGAGCTGTTTTTT. The gene calls are TRBV12-3 or TRBV12-4 and TRBJ2-2; a weak D match, TRBD1 (6 bases). This CDR3 spans 15 amino acids. V was clipped by 1 base and J by 1 base, with 7 bases between them.

V and J are TRBV20-1 and TRBJ2-3; tentative D call: TRBD2 (5 bases). The V and J ends lost 1 base and 0 bases respectively, with 23 bases between them. The CDR3 runs 19 residues. Germline V gene lookup returns CDR1 DFQATT and CDR2 SNEGSKA (reference sequence). The CDR3 loop is CSARGPGTGKVTSTDTQYF. DNA for the CDR3: TGCAGTGCTAGAGGGCCGGGTACGGGAAAGGTAACTAGCACAGATACGCAGTATTTT.

This chain joins TRBV12-3 or TRBV12-4 and TRBJ2-5, with D perhaps matching TRBD2 (7 bases). The ends were cut back, 1 base at V and 4 bases at J, with 16 bases in the middle. This CDR3 region has 16 residues. CDR3 sequence: CASSLGVRGAAETQYF. DNA for the CDR3: TGTGCCAGCAGTTTAGGGGTACGGGGGGCCGCAGAGACCCAGTACTTC.

This clonotype was counted a few times. The chain has TRBV7-9 and TRBJ1-2, with D unclear. Germline V gives CDR1 SEHNR, CDR2 FQNEAQ (reference sequence). This CDR3 region has 14 residues. Trimming shortened V by 5 bases and J by 2 bases, and 12 bases separated the two germline ends. CDR3 region: CASSLGSGNYGYTF. The CDR3, as DNA: TGTGCCAGCAGCCTCGGGTCGGGGAACTATGGCTACACCTTC.